Listed below are T cell receptor beta chains from one sample, sequenced in a study of T cells in Graves' hyperthyroidism and ophthalmopathy. One entry per CDR3 protein, called by TCRdb with MiXCR from the multiplex PCR reads. The repertoire holds approximately 590,000 distinct CDR3 sequences, less than 20% seen once, with less than 9.5% in the top ten. The specimen was blood. These receptors came from a woman aged 25 to 45 with Graves' hyperthyroidism. Both conserved end residues are part of each CDR3. The D gene is left open where the match is weak. Clone size, where shown, is once, few, many, or a class for clones that have expanded.

j_call,v_call,cdr3_length,d_call,clone_size,cdr3_nt,cdr3_aa
TRBJ2-3,TRBV7-9,16,TRBD1,many,TGTGCCAGCAGCTCCTACAGGGGTTCTAGCACAGATACGCAGTATTTT,CASSSYRGSSTDTQYF
TRBJ2-3,TRBV3-1,15,NA,NA,TGTGCCAGCAGCCACAACCCCACTACCACAGATACGCAGTATTTT,CASSHNPTTTDTQYF
TRBJ1-5,TRBV5-1,15,TRBD1,many,TGCGCCAGCAGCCCAACTGGACAGGGGCTTCAGCCCCAGCATTTT,CASSPTGQGLQPQHF
TRBJ2-2,TRBV7-3,14,NA,few,TGTGCCAGCAGCTTAAAAGGGGGGACCGGGGAGCTGTTTTTT,CASSLKGGTGELFF
TRBJ2-1,TRBV9,17,TRBD2,few,TGTGCCAGCAGCGTAGAAGTTATGACTAGCGGGACCAATGAGCAGTTCTTC,CASSVEVMTSGTNEQFF
TRBJ1-2,TRBV20-1,15,TRBD1,NA,TGCAGTGCTAGACCCGACAGGGGGGTAATCTATGGCTACACCTTC,CSARPDRGVIYGYTF
TRBJ2-3,TRBV19,13,NA,few,TGTGCCAGTAGTATCGCCCGGACAGATACGCAGTATTTT,CASSIARTDTQYF
TRBJ1-2,TRBV4-1,13,NA,many,TGCGCCAGCAGCCAAGCTCTGGGAGATGGCTACACCTTC,CASSQALGDGYTF
TRBJ2-7,TRBV24-1,15,TRBD1,many,TGTGCCACCAGAGATTCCGGGACAGGGTTATACGAGCAGTACTTC,CATRDSGTGLYEQYF
TRBJ2-1,TRBV7-9,15,TRBD1,many,TGTGCCAGCAGCCAGACAGGGGCGGGCTACAATGAGCAGTTCTTC,CASSQTGAGYNEQFF
TRBJ2-7,TRBV6-6,15,NA,many,TGTGCCAGCAGTTACTCGGGAGATGAGTCCTACGAGCAGTACTTC,CASSYSGDESYEQYF
TRBJ2-5,TRBV18,15,NA,many,TGTGCCAGCTCACCACGAGGCACGAATCAAGAGACCCAGTACTTC,CASSPRGTNQETQYF
TRBJ2-3,TRBV11-2,15,NA,many,TGTGCCAGCAGCTTGTCTGGACAGCGCACAGATACGCAGTATTTT,CASSLSGQRTDTQYF
TRBJ2-1,TRBV7-3,15,TRBD2,NA,TGTGCCAGCAGCTTAATTGGCGGGAGGGCAAATGAGCAGTTCTTC,CASSLIGGRANEQFF
TRBJ2-1,TRBV4-3,16,TRBD2,few,TGCGCCAGCAGCCAAGATGAGGGACTAGACTACAATGAGCAGTTCTTC,CASSQDEGLDYNEQFF
TRBJ2-3,TRBV28,15,TRBD2,NA,TGTGCCAGCATGACTAGCGGGGCTCGCACAGATACGCAGTATTTT,CASMTSGARTDTQYF
TRBJ2-2,TRBV7-8,13,TRBD2,many,TGTGCCAGCAGCTTAGGAGCGGCGGGAGGGGTGTTTTTT,CASSLGAAGGVFF
TRBJ1-1,TRBV5-1,14,TRBD1,many,TGCGCCAGCAGCCAGACAGGGAGGAACACTGAAGCTTTCTTT,CASSQTGRNTEAFF
TRBJ2-7,TRBV6-2/TRBV6-3,17,NA,few,TGTGCCAGCAGTTACTCGCTAGCCCGGGTGCCCTCCTACGAGCAGTACTTC,CASSYSLARVPSYEQYF
TRBJ2-7,TRBV15,19,NA,NA,TGTGCCACCAGCAGAGATGTGGGTTTCGTAGACATAGGCTCCTACGAGCAGTACTTC,CATSRDVGFVDIGSYEQYF
TRBJ2-2,TRBV6-2/TRBV6-3,12,NA,NA,TGTGCCAGCAGCTCGATGACCGGGGAGCTGTTTTTT,CASSSMTGELFF
TRBJ1-6,TRBV28,14,NA,few,TGTGCCAGCAGTTTAGCAGGAGTGAATTCACCCCTCCACTTT,CASSLAGVNSPLHF
TRBJ2-7,TRBV7-9,14,TRBD2,many,TGTGCCAGCAGCTTAGCGTTAACTAGCGGCGAGCAGTACTTC,CASSLALTSGEQYF
TRBJ2-3,TRBV12-3/TRBV12-4,16,NA,few,TGTGCCAGCAGTTTGGAAGGATGGCGGGCCACAGATACGCAGTATTTT,CASSLEGWRATDTQYF
TRBJ2-7,TRBV7-6,15,NA,many,TGTGCCAGCAGCTTATGGTCCACCGAAACCCACGAGCAGTACTTC,CASSLWSTETHEQYF
TRBJ1-5,TRBV24-1,14,NA,many,TGTGCCACCAGTGTAGACGGAGCCAATCAGCCCCAGCATTTT,CATSVDGANQPQHF
TRBJ2-7,TRBV18,12,NA,many,TGTGCCAGCTCACCAAACACCGCCGAGCAGTACTTC,CASSPNTAEQYF
TRBJ2-1,TRBV11-2,19,TRBD2,NA,TGTGCCAGCAGCCCAGGCCCCTTAACTAGCGGGAGGGCCCCAGGTGAGCAGTTCTTC,CASSPGPLTSGRAPGEQFF
TRBJ2-1,TRBV6-1,18,TRBD2,NA,TGTGCCAGCAGGGAAACTAGCGGACCACACGGCTCCTACAATGAGCAGTTCTTC,CASRETSGPHGSYNEQFF
TRBJ2-1,TRBV28,16,TRBD1,many,TGTGCCAGCAGTCCCACCGGGACAGACCTCTACAATGAGCAGTTCTTC,CASSPTGTDLYNEQFF
TRBJ2-5,TRBV11-2,14,NA,many,TGTGCCAGCAGCTTACGCGGGGCCCCTCCCACCCAGTACTTC,CASSLRGAPPTQYF
TRBJ2-7,TRBV10-3,13,NA,NA,TGTGCCATCAGTGACGGGCAGCCCTACGAGCAGTACTTC,CAISDGQPYEQYF
TRBJ2-1,TRBV5-1,11,NA,many,TGCGCCAGCAGCTTTGATGATGAGCAGTTCTTC,CASSFDDEQFF
TRBJ2-3,TRBV10-3,13,NA,NA,TGTGCCATCAGTGAACGTGGCACAGATACGCAGTATTTT,CAISERGTDTQYF
TRBJ2-1,TRBV19,16,NA,NA,TGTGCCAGCTCCCTCGGGGCAGGGATTTTCTACAATGAGCAGTTCTTC,CASSLGAGIFYNEQFF
TRBJ1-5,TRBV5-1,16,NA,many,TGCGCCAGCAGCCGGCCCCGGCGGAGGGAGGGTCAGCCCCAGCATTTT,CASSRPRRREGQPQHF
TRBJ2-3,TRBV2,16,TRBD2,many,TGTGCCAGCAAATTCGTCGAGCGGGATAGCACAGATACGCAGTATTTT,CASKFVERDSTDTQYF